These 27 T cell receptor beta chains share one sample of origin, sequenced in a study of OX40 agonist ivuxolimab in advanced cancers. Libraries were prepared by immunoSEQ multiplex PCR; TCRdb keeps only in-frame clonotypes and omits some of them. The sample records tens of thousands of clones, 80% to 95% being singletons. Sequences were derived from CD4+ or CD8+ T cells sorted from blood, sampled in a trial of the OX40 agonist ivuxolimab. Receptors originate from an adult with an advanced solid tumor such as melanoma, head and neck, liver or kidney cancer.

The chain links TRBV6-1 to TRBJ1-5; D is undetermined. The germline CDR1 and CDR2 sequences are MNHNS and SASEGT. V was pared by 9 bases and J by 2 bases, with 8 bases between. CDR3 size: 12 residues. Here the CDR3 DNA reads TGTGCCAGTTGCATTGGCAATCAGCCCCAGCATTTT. It encodes CASCIGNQPQHF.

V is TRBV5-8 and J is TRBJ2-1; D unresolved. The CDR3 loop spans 18 amino acids. Trimming stripped 1 base from V and 0 bases from J, with 17 bases between. Looked up from germline, CDR1 is SGHTS and CDR2 is YDEGEE. For the CDR3, the DNA is TGTGCCAGCAGCTTGACCCCCCTCTCGGCGAGCTCCTACAATGAGCAGTTCTTC. Translation gives CASSLTPLSASSYNEQFF.

The chain has TRBV7-3 and TRBJ2-3, with 8 bases aligning to TRBD2. Trimming took 2 bases from V and 6 from J; bases not matched to a gene: 7. CDR1 and CDR2 from the germline V gene are SGHTA and FQGTGA. The CDR3 totals 15 residues. DNA of the CDR3: TGTGCCAGCAGCTTACAACCGGGAGGGGCGGATACGCAGTATTTT. Translation: CASSLQPGGADTQYF.

The genes are TRBV19 and TRBJ1-5; no definite D call. Germline loops: CDR1 LNHDA, CDR2 SQIVND (reference sequence). V lost 5 bases to trimming and J lost 5 bases, with 16 bases between them. This CDR3 comprises 15 residues. CDR3 in amino acids: CASSSPRRGDQPQHF. The CDR3 bases are TGTGCCAGTAGTTCACCCCGACGGGGAGATCAGCCCCAGCATTTT. Full variable domain (outside the CDR3, taken from reference TRBV19 and TRBJ1-5): DGGITQSPKYLFRKEGQNVTLSCEQNLNHDAMYWYRQDPGQGLRLIYYSQIVNDFQKGDIAEGYSVSREKKESFPLTVTSAQKNPTAFYLCASSSPRRGDQPQHFGDGTRLSIL.

Remarks on this clone: One junction end disagrees with the germline gene, perhaps due to a read error. V and J are TRBV30 and TRBJ2-6, with TRBD1 matching 8 bases. This CDR3 comprises 14 residues. Looked up from germline, CDR1 is GTSNPN and CDR2 is SVGIG (reference sequence). CDR3 residues: CAWSVGTGLPSSAF. The CDR3 DNA reads TGTGCCTGGAGTGTAGGGACAGGCCTACCCTCTTCGGCTTTC.

This chain joins TRBV4-1 and TRBJ2-2; a possible D gene is TRBD1 (6 bases). The CDR3 covers 18 residues. The germline CDR1 and CDR2 sequences are MGHRA and YSYEKL. The V gene lost 0 bases and the J gene lost 4 bases, with 18 bases spanning the gap. CDR3 residues: CASSQDISGAQSTGELFF. CDR3 in DNA: TGCGCCAGCAGCCAAGATATTTCAGGGGCGCAGAGCACCGGGGAGCTGTTTTTT.

V is TRBV19 and J is TRBJ1-1; D is unclear. V was shortened by 3 bases and J by 1 base, with 9 bases between the two germline ends. Germline CDR1 reads LNHDA; CDR2 reads SQIVND (reference sequence). The CDR3 length is 14 residues. The CDR3 region is CASSIVQQNTEAFF. In nucleotides, the CDR3 is TGTGCCAGTAGTATTGTTCAGCAGAACACTGAAGCTTTCTTT.

Details on this clone: Additional DNA sequences in this sample encode the identical CDR3. The chain employs TRBV5-1 and TRBJ2-5; D is possibly TRBD2 (6 bases). Trimming shortened V by 0 bases and J by 1 base, and 7 bases separated the two germline ends. CDR3 length: 14 residues. The germline gives CDR1 SGHRS, CDR2 YFSETQ. CDR3 DNA: TGCGCCAGCAGCTTGGTCGGGGGCCAAGAGACCCAGTACTTC. Its protein is CASSLVGGQETQYF.

The chain employs TRBV7-3 and TRBJ2-3, with D perhaps matching TRBD1 (6 bases). The CDR3 contains 15 residues. V was trimmed by 7 bases and J by 4 bases, leaving 18 bases between them. Per germline, CDR1 SGHTA and CDR2 FQGTGA. CDR3 protein: CASTSGGQSSDTQYF. In DNA, the CDR3 is TGTGCCAGCACCTCAGGCGGACAGTCGTCAGATACGCAGTATTTT.

The chain uses TRBV29-1 and TRBJ2-7; 8 nucleotides agree with TRBD2. Trimming at V came to 4 bases and at J to 3 bases, leaving 5 bases not matched to a gene. Germline CDR1 SQVTM, CDR2 ANQGSEA. This CDR3 has 13 amino acids. The CDR3 DNA follows: TGCAGCGTTGCCACGGGGGGGGGCTACGAGCAGTACTTC. Its protein is CSVATGGGYEQYF.

This clone was seen a handful of times. This chain connects TRBV14 to TRBJ1-6, with TRBD1 as a possible D gene (5 bases). This CDR3 has 15 residues. Between the trimmed V and J ends, which lost 0 bases and 10 bases, there was a span of 13 bases. CDR1 SGHDN and CDR2 FVKESK come from the germline V gene. The CDR3 DNA reads as TGTGCCAGCAGCCAAGATCCGGCAGGGTGGTCACCCCTCCACTTT. Translated: CASSQDPAGWSPLHF. Filled out from reference TRBV14 and TRBJ1-6, the complete variable domain reads EAGVTQFPSHSVIEKGQTVTLRCDPISGHDNLYWYRRVMGKEIKFLLHFVKESKQDESGMPNNRFLAERTGGTYSTLKVQPAELEDSGVYFCASSQDPAGWSPLHFGNGTRLTVT.

This chain uses TRBV5-1 with TRBJ1-1, with D maybe TRBD1 (6 bases). Germline-derived CDR1 and CDR2 are SGHRS and YFSETQ. This CDR3 is built from 15 residues. Trimming shortened V by 4 bases and J by 4 bases, and 17 bases separated the two germline ends. The chain's CDR3 is CASSLVGGSGTEAFF. The CDR3, as DNA: TGCGCCAGCAGCCTCGTAGGGGGTAGTGGCACTGAAGCTTTCTTT.

The genes are TRBV6-5 and TRBJ1-5, with D tentatively TRBD1 (6 bases). This CDR3 has 13 amino acids. V was clipped by 5 bases and J by 4 bases, with 9 bases between them. Germline-derived CDR1 and CDR2 are MNHEY and SVGAGI. The DNA of the CDR3 is TGTGCCAGCAGTGACAGGTTGAATCAGCCCCAGCATTTT. Its translation is CASSDRLNQPQHF.

J is TRBJ1-2 and V is TRBV9, with D possibly TRBD1 on 5 matching bases. V was clipped by 0 bases and J by 3 bases, with 12 bases between them. This CDR3 is 15 amino acids long. CDR1 is SGDLS, CDR2 YYNGEE, per germline. CDR3 region: CASSVGGGADYGYTF. The CDR3 DNA reads TGTGCCAGCAGCGTAGGAGGTGGGGCGGACTATGGCTACACCTTC.

The chain carries TRBV9 and TRBJ2-3; D is unresolved. V dropped 2 bases and J dropped 5 bases, with 9 bases sitting between them. The CDR3 runs to 13 residues. The germline V gene encodes CDR1 SGDLS and CDR2 YYNGEE. CDR3 loop: CASSVTPLDTQYF. Written as DNA, the CDR3 is TGTGCCAGCAGCGTTACCCCTTTAGATACGCAGTATTTT. The full variable domain, its missing parts supplied by reference TRBV9 and TRBJ2-3, is DSGVTQTPKHLITATGQRVTLRCSPRSGDLSVYWYQQSLDQGLQFLIQYYNGEERAKGNILERFSAQQFPDLHSELNLSSLELGDSALYFCASSVTPLDTQYFGPGTRLTVL.

DNA for the CDR3: TGTGCCAGCAGCCTTGCGGCAGATACGCAGTATTTT. Translation gives CASSLAADTQYF. The chain uses TRBV13 and TRBJ2-3; D remains ambiguous. CDR1 is PRHDT, CDR2 FYEKMQ, per germline (reference sequence). The CDR3 has 12 amino acids. V dropped 5 bases and J dropped 4 bases, with 7 bases sitting between them.

The V call is TRBV27, the J call TRBJ2-2, with 12 bases that match TRBD2. J was trimmed by 4 bases and V by 7 bases; bases with no gene match: 16. CDR3 size: 19 residues. Per germline, CDR1 MNHEY and CDR2 SMNVEV (reference sequence). This chain's CDR3 is CASTLRASGGASGTGELFF. The CDR3 DNA reads TGTGCCAGCACCCTAAGGGCTAGCGGGGGGGCCTCGGGCACCGGGGAGCTGTTTTTT.

This chain links TRBV7-9 with TRBJ2-7; the D gene is possibly TRBD1 (5 bases). The CDR3 length is 12 residues. Between the trimmed V and J ends, which lost 5 bases and 5 bases, there was a span of 10 bases. Germline V lookup: CDR1 SEHNR, CDR2 FQNEAQ (reference sequence). The CDR3 nucleotides read TGTGCCAGCAGCCCGCGACAGAACGAGCAGTACTTC. Amino acids: CASSPRQNEQYF.

The chain employs TRBV6-6 and TRBJ2-2, with 8 bases aligning to TRBD1. The CDR3 runs 14 residues. Germline V lookup: CDR1 MNHNY, CDR2 SVGAGI (reference sequence). V lost 5 bases and J lost 4; bases outside the gene matches: 3. The CDR3 protein is CASSQTGATGELFF. The CDR3 region has the DNA TGTGCCAGCAGTCAGACAGGGGCCACCGGGGAGCTGTTTTTT.

The rearrangement uses TRBV21-1 and TRBJ2-7; the table calls TRBD2, which could not be checked here. TRBV21-1 is classified as a pseudogene. This CDR3 contains 20 residues. CDR3 residues: CASSGGGNHFSKQGPNEQYF. As DNA, the CDR3 is TGTGCCAGCAGCGGGGGGGGCAACCACTTTTCTAAACAGGGACCCAACGAGCAGTACTTC.

This clone was counted a single time. This chain uses TRBV19 with TRBJ2-2; 12 positions agree with TRBD2. The germline V gene encodes CDR1 LNHDA and CDR2 SQIVND (reference sequence). V trimming: 5 bases; J trimming: 3 bases; junction bases outside the gene matches: 4. The CDR3 consists of 16 residues. The CDR3 protein is CASSSLAGGHTGELFF. The CDR3 DNA is TGTGCCAGTAGTTCTCTAGCGGGAGGGCACACCGGGGAGCTGTTTTTT.

The CDR3: CAWSGGTNYGYTF. CDR3 nucleotides: TGTGCCTGGAGTGGAGGGACTAACTATGGCTACACCTTC. The genes are TRBV30 and TRBJ1-2; D gene unclear. V lost 1 base to trimming and J lost 0 bases, with 6 bases between them. The CDR3 loop spans 13 amino acids. The V gene's germline CDR1 is GTSNPN and CDR2 SVGIG (reference sequence).

The rearrangement links TRBV12-5 to TRBJ2-1; 16 positions agree with TRBD2. In germline, CDR1 is LGHNT, CDR2 FRNRAP. The CDR3 length is 18 residues. The J segment lost 0 bases and the V segment lost 5 bases, leaving 4 bases of the junction unmatched. CDR3 residues: CASGLGLAGGSSYNEQFF. DNA for the CDR3: TGTGCTAGTGGTCTGGGACTAGCGGGGGGGAGCTCCTACAATGAGCAGTTCTTC.

The chain links TRBV5-1 to TRBJ1-4, with unresolved D. V lost 0 bases and J 2 bases, leaving 8 bases between the germline ends. The CDR3 contains 15 residues. The V gene's germline CDR1 is SGHRS and CDR2 YFSETQ. CDR3 in DNA: TGCGCCAGCAGCTTGGGTGGGAAGACTAATGAAAAACTGTTTTTT. Translating it yields CASSLGGKTNEKLFF.

The V gene is TRBV4-2, the J gene TRBJ2-7, with TRBD2 matching 9 bases. CDR1 LGHNA and CDR2 YNFKEQ come from the germline V gene. The CDR3 has 16 amino acids. V lost 1 base to trimming and J lost 3 bases; unmatched junction nucleotides: 7. The CDR3 spells CASSQVAGGVVYEQYF. CDR3 DNA sequence: TGTGCCAGCAGCCAAGTGGCGGGGGGGGTAGTCTACGAGCAGTACTTC.

This clone appeared once. The chain employs TRBV5-1 and TRBJ2-7; 11 bases fit TRBD1. From germline, CDR1 is SGHRS and CDR2 YFSETQ. CDR3 size: 14 residues. V dropped 3 bases and J dropped 3; count of bases not matched to a gene: 2. CDR3 sequence reads: CASSSGTGGYEQYF. CDR3 coding DNA: TGCGCCAGCAGCTCCGGGACAGGGGGCTACGAGCAGTACTTC.

The V and J genes are TRBV30 and TRBJ2-1; D is possibly TRBD1 (5 bases). The CDR3 runs to 13 residues. Trimming removed 5 bases from V and 7 bases from J, with 15 bases in between. From germline, CDR1 is GTSNPN and CDR2 SVGIG (reference sequence). CDR3 amino acids: CAWGTGVSNEQFF. In DNA, the CDR3 is TGTGCCTGGGGAACAGGAGTCTCGAATGAGCAGTTCTTC.